Here is one TCR beta chain with its context. These data come from a study of CD8 T cells in Susac syndrome. Germline-derived CDR1 and CDR2 are LNHDA and SQIVND (reference sequence). V was trimmed by 1 base and J by 9 bases, leaving 19 bases between them. CDR3 length equals 16 residues. FACS enriched CD8+ TEMRA cells, while bulk CD8+ and CD4+ were negatively isolated. An input of about 0.45 to 1 ug of RNA was subjected to reverse transcription using random hexamers. The CDR3 of TCR beta was amplified by immunoSEQ multiplex PCR across 54 Vbeta and 13 Jbeta. One entry per CDR3 protein, called by TCRdb with MiXCR from the immunoSEQ multiplex PCR reads. The data contain around 71,000 distinct CDR3 sequences, 96% of them singletons.

V gene TRBV19 combines with J gene TRBJ2-1, with D perhaps TRBD2 (6 bases). The sample consisted of CD4+ T cells from PBMCs. The clonotype was recovered from a human donor with multiple sclerosis. The CDR3 reads CASSIVGTPLDGEQFF. The CDR3 DNA is TGTGCCAGTAGTATAGTAGGGACTCCGTTGGACGGTGAGCAGTTCTTC.